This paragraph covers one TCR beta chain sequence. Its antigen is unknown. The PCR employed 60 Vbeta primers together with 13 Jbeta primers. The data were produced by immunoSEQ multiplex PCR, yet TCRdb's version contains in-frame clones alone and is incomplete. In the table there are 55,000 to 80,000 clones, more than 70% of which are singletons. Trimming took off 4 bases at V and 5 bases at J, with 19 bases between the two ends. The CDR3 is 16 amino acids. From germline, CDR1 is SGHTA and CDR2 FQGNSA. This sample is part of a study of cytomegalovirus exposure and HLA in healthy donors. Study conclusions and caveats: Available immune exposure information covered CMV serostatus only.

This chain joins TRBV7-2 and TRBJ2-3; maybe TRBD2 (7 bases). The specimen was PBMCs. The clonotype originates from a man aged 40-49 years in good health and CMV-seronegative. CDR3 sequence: CASSSRSRGGGDTQYF. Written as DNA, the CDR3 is TGTGCCAGCAGCTCACGATCTAGGGGGGGAGGAGATACGCAGTATTTT.